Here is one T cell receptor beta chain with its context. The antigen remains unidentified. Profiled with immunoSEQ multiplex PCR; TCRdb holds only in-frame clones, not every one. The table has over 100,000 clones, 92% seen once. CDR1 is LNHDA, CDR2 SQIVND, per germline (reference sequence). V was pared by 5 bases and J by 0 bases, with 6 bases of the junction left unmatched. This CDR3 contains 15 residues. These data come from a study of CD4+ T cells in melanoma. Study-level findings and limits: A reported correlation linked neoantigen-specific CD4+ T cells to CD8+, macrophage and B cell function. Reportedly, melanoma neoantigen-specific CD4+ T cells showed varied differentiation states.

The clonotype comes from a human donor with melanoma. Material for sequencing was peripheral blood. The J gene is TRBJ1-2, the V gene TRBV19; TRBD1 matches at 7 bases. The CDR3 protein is CASSLTGQTNYGYTF. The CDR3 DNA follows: TGTGCCAGTAGTCTGACGGGACAGACTAACTATGGCTACACCTTC.